This T cell receptor (beta chain) was captured in a study of blood T cell repertoires in COVID-19. Profiling relied on immunoSEQ multiplex PCR, and the TCRdb table lists in-frame clones only, not all of them. The sample holds about 500,000 clones, about nine tenths seen once. Donors were grouped by their self-reported clinical history. The study counted Cohort 3 donors as recovered given two negative PCRs, clearance, or symptom resolution. The CDR3 is 14 amino acids. Germline values: CDR1 MGHRA, CDR2 YSYEKL. Trimming left V 0 bases short and J 5 bases short, with 8 bases between. Sequences were obtained from PBMCs or T cells enriched from blood (not recorded which). The V gene is TRBV4-1, the J gene TRBJ1-5; a possible D gene is TRBD1 (5 bases). The sequence derives from a woman between 18 and 30 years old who had recovered from COVID-19. The CDR3 nucleotides read TGCGCCAGCAGCCAAGAAGGAGGGGATCAGCCCCAGCATTTT. It translates to CASSQEGGDQPQHF.